These 6 T cell receptor beta chains share one sample of origin, sequenced in a study of blood T cell repertoires in COVID-19. Assay used: immunoSEQ multiplex PCR; TCRdb lists only in-frame clones, some missing. The data show some 190,000 clones, with about nine tenths seen just once and 1.1% held by the top ten. Sequencing was carried out using peripheral blood. Receptors originate from a man aged 25 to 40 with acute or convalescent COVID-19.

The CDR3 spells CASSPVQGTQHF. In DNA, the CDR3 is TGTGCCAGTAGCCCCGTACAGGGGACCCAGCATTTT. The rearrangement joins TRBV19 to TRBJ1-5; 7 bases align to TRBD1. Per the germline V gene, CDR1 is LNHDA and CDR2 is SQIVND (reference sequence). The junction had 7 bases not matched to a gene; V was cut back by 6 bases and J by 11 bases. The CDR3 length is 12 residues.

The DNA for the CDR3 is TGTGCCAGCAGGAACCAGGGGGGAATAGGCACTGAAGCTTTCTTT. It translates to CASRNQGGIGTEAFF. The gene calls are TRBV3-1 (or the pseudogene TRBV3-2) and TRBJ1-1; TRBD1 matches at 7 bases. The CDR3 runs to 15 residues. V shed 6 bases, J shed 4 bases, and the junction held 11 bases outside the gene matches. Per the germline V gene, CDR1 is LGHDT and CDR2 is YNNKEL (reference sequence).

This rearrangement joins TRBV30 to TRBJ2-1, with TRBD2 identical over 8 bases. Germline assignment: CDR1 GTSNPN and CDR2 SVGIG (reference sequence). This CDR3 comprises 13 residues. The junction had 8 bases not matched to a gene; V was cut back by 3 bases and J by 10 bases. CDR3 residues: CAWRSTGGGEQFF. The DNA for the CDR3 is TGTGCCTGGAGGTCGACGGGAGGGGGGGAGCAGTTCTTC.

V usage is TRBV18 and J usage is TRBJ2-1; possible D gene TRBD2, 6 bases. The CDR3 is 16 amino acids. Deletions cut 1 base from V and 9 bases from J, with 19 bases between. Per germline, CDR1 KGHSH and CDR2 LQKENI. Here the CDR3 reads CASSPRSASWGGEQFF. For the CDR3, the DNA is TGTGCCAGCTCACCACGGTCGGCTAGCTGGGGAGGTGAGCAGTTCTTC.

CDR3: CASSLRTGDPYEQYF. CDR3 nucleotides: TGCGCCAGCAGCTTGCGGACAGGAGATCCCTACGAGCAGTACTTC. The V call is TRBV5-1, the J call TRBJ2-7; 7 nucleotides align to TRBD1. V lost 1 base to trimming and J lost 2 bases; unmatched junction nucleotides: 6. The CDR3 has 15 amino acids. Germline assignment: CDR1 SGHRS and CDR2 YFSETQ. The complete variable domain, with remaining parts taken from reference TRBV5-1 and TRBJ2-7, reads KAGVTQTPRYLIKTRGQQVTLSCSPISGHRSVSWYQQTPGQGLQFLFEYFSETQRNKGNFPGRFSGRQFSNSRSEMNVSTLELGDSALYLCASSLRTGDPYEQYFGPGTRLTVT.

The CDR3 here is CASSPTTGVNEKLFF. The CDR3, as DNA: TGCGCCAGCAGCCCGACGACAGGGGTTAATGAAAAACTGTTTTTT. The chain couples TRBV5-1 to TRBJ1-4; 8 bases align to TRBD1. V gave up 4 bases and J gave up 4 bases; unmatched junction bases: 6. The CDR3 totals 15 residues. The V gene's germline CDR1 is SGHRS and CDR2 YFSETQ.